Each of the 21 T cell receptor beta chains below was sequenced from the same sample in a study of blood T cell repertoires in COVID-19. Generated by immunoSEQ multiplex PCR, the TCRdb table keeps only in-frame clones and is missing some. This sample carries approximately 220,000 clones, around 80% of them seen once, and the ten largest clones take about 10%. Sequences were obtained from peripheral blood. These receptors all stem from a woman aged 80 or older with acute or convalescent COVID-19.

The chain joins TRBV28 to TRBJ2-3, with D perhaps matching TRBD2 (5 bases). The CDR3 has 14 amino acids. Germline-derived CDR1 and CDR2 are MDHEN and SYDVKM. V shed 4 bases and J shed 3 bases, with 11 bases lying between them. The CDR3 nucleotides read TGTGCCAGCAGTTGGAGCCCGGGGACAGATACGCAGTATTTT. It translates to CASSWSPGTDTQYF.

V usage is TRBV24-1 and J usage is TRBJ2-1, with 8 bases lining up with TRBD1. The germline CDR1 and CDR2 sequences are KGHDR and SFDVKD. The CDR3 contains 13 residues. Losses at the gene ends were 9 bases for V and 4 bases for J; bases not matched to a gene: 4. The DNA for the CDR3 is TGTGCCACCGGAGACAGGGGTTACAATGAGCAGTTCTTC. Translated, it gives CATGDRGYNEQFF.

In its sample, this clone ranks as medium-sized (0.01 to 0.1%). The genes are TRBV5-4 and TRBJ1-3; D is undetermined. V was clipped by 3 bases and J by 4 bases, with 8 bases between them. The CDR3 length is 13 residues. Germline CDR1 SGHNT, CDR2 YYREEE (reference sequence). This CDR3 reads CASSYLTGNTIYF. In nucleotides, the CDR3 is TGTGCCAGCAGCTACCTTACAGGAAACACCATATATTTT.

This chain connects TRBV3-1 (or the pseudogene TRBV3-2) to TRBJ2-7, with 9 bases that match TRBD2. With 4 bases clipped from V and 4 bases from J, the junction kept 14 bases outside the gene matches. The CDR3 has 17 amino acids. The germline V gene encodes CDR1 LGHDT and CDR2 YNNKEL (reference sequence). The CDR3 here is CASSLSSSGRGGYEQYF. In DNA form, the CDR3 reads TGTGCCAGCAGCCTTAGTAGTAGCGGGAGAGGGGGATACGAGCAGTACTTC.

The chain is built from TRBV7-2 and TRBJ1-1; TRBD1 might be the D (6 bases). In germline, CDR1 is SGHTA, CDR2 FQGNSA. This CDR3 is built from 13 residues. Trimming shortened V by 4 bases and J by 9 bases, and 15 bases separated the two germline ends. CDR3: CASSWGPNGKAFF. CDR3 sequence (DNA): TGTGCCAGCAGCTGGGGGCCCAACGGAAAAGCTTTCTTT.

In this sample, this clone turned up a few times. The V call is TRBV10-1, the J call TRBJ2-1; TRBD2 agrees at 7 bases. Germline CDR1 is WNHNN and CDR2 is SYGVQD (reference sequence). With V trimmed by 1 base and J by 0 bases, 3 bases remained unmatched. The CDR3 runs 16 residues. CDR3 nucleotide sequence: TGCGCCAGCAGTGAGTGGGGCGGGAGCTCCTACAATGAGCAGTTCTTC. It specifies CASSEWGGSSYNEQFF.

The chain employs TRBV3-1 (or the pseudogene TRBV3-2) and TRBJ1-1, with D perhaps matching TRBD1 (5 bases). In germline, CDR1 is LGHDT, CDR2 YNNKEL (reference sequence). This CDR3 is built from 13 residues. Trimming stripped 1 base from V and 7 bases from J, with 10 bases between. The CDR3 sequence is CASSQVPGLEAFF. The CDR3 DNA reads as TGTGCCAGCAGCCAAGTCCCAGGGCTTGAAGCTTTCTTT.

The J gene is TRBJ1-1, the V gene TRBV6-2 or TRBV6-3; D unclear. CDR3 size: 13 residues. V was clipped by 5 bases and J by 4 bases, with 11 bases between them. The germline CDR1 and CDR2 sequences are MNHEY and SVGEGT. The CDR3: CASSTRRVTEAFF. The CDR3 coding sequence is TGTGCCAGCAGTACCAGACGGGTCACTGAAGCTTTCTTT.

This clone has just a few counts. The chain links TRBV10-3 to TRBJ2-2; 13 bases are shared with TRBD2. V lost 0 bases and J lost 5; bases outside the gene matches: 9. CDR3 length equals 19 residues. Germline CDR1 ENHRY, CDR2 SYGVKD. The CDR3 spells CAISESNTLAGGQTGELFF. DNA for the CDR3: TGTGCCATCAGTGAGTCGAATACACTAGCGGGAGGGCAGACCGGGGAGCTGTTTTTT.

The sample holds a few counts of this clone. This chain connects TRBV30 to TRBJ1-1, with 7 bases that match TRBD1. V gave up 4 bases and J gave up 4 bases; unmatched junction bases: 12. The CDR3 length is 15 residues. The germline V gene has CDR1 GTSNPN and CDR2 SVGIG (reference sequence). CDR3: CAWIRTGLRSTEAFF. DNA for the CDR3: TGTGCCTGGATCCGGACAGGCCTACGAAGCACTGAAGCTTTCTTT.

This clone has a single count. The V call is TRBV2, the J call TRBJ2-1; 10 bases are a match to TRBD2. The CDR3 has 15 residues. V trimming: 10 bases; J trimming: 9 bases; junction bases outside the gene matches: 15. Germline values: CDR1 SNHLY, CDR2 FYNNEI. The CDR3 sequence: CATARASGRVGEQFF. The CDR3 DNA follows: TGTGCCACAGCAAGGGCTAGCGGGAGAGTAGGTGAGCAGTTCTTC.

The V and J genes are TRBV7-9 and TRBJ1-4; D gene uncertain. CDR3 length equals 13 residues. The ends were cut back, 3 bases at V and 5 bases at J, with 7 bases in the middle. CDR1 is SEHNR and CDR2 is FQNEAQ in the germline V gene (reference sequence). DNA for the CDR3: TGTGCCAGCAGCTTCTGGGCAAATGAAAAACTGTTTTTT. This gives the protein CASSFWANEKLFF.

The rearrangement joins TRBV3-1 (or the pseudogene TRBV3-2) to TRBJ1-3, with 10 nucleotides matching TRBD1. The length of the CDR3 is 16 residues. V lost 4 bases and J lost 3; bases outside the gene matches: 6. The germline gives CDR1 LGHDT, CDR2 YNNKEL (reference sequence). CDR3 in amino acids: CASSRGGTGDGNTIYF. For the CDR3, the DNA is TGTGCCAGCAGCCGAGGCGGGACAGGGGATGGAAACACCATATATTTT.

The chain is built from TRBV4-3 and TRBJ2-7, with D unclear. The CDR3 has 16 residues. Deletions cut 4 bases from V and 0 bases from J, with 16 bases between. Germline CDR1 and CDR2: LGHNA and YSLEER. The CDR3 spells CASSPSQVSFSYEQYF. The CDR3, as DNA: TGCGCCAGCAGCCCGTCCCAGGTTTCGTTCTCCTACGAGCAGTACTTC.

The chain joins TRBV7-2 to TRBJ1-2, with D possibly matching TRBD1 (6 bases). Germline CDR1 is SGHTA and CDR2 is FQGNSA. V was cut by 4 bases and J by 6 bases, with 12 bases left in between. The CDR3 consists of 13 residues. The CDR3 spells CASSSRGGNGYTF. The CDR3 nucleotides read TGTGCCAGCAGCTCGCGAGGGGGAAATGGCTACACCTTC.

This clone appeared many times. The chain couples TRBV11-3 to TRBJ2-1, with 8 bases fitting TRBD1. CDR1 and CDR2 from the germline V gene are SGHNT and YENEEA. The CDR3 contains 15 residues. V lost 1 base to trimming and J lost 9 bases; unmatched junction nucleotides: 8. CDR3 sequence reads: CASSLGQGAYSEQFF. The CDR3 nucleotides are TGTGCCAGCAGCTTAGGCCAGGGGGCGTATAGTGAGCAGTTCTTC.

In its sample, this clone was seen many times. CDR3 amino acids: CASSYSRGEDEQYF. CDR3 DNA sequence: TGTGCCAGCAGTTACTCCAGGGGGGAAGACGAGCAGTACTTC. The gene calls are TRBV6-5 and TRBJ2-7; tentatively, D is TRBD1 (7 bases). Germline loops: CDR1 MNHEY, CDR2 SVGAGI. This CDR3 has 14 amino acids. Trimming stripped 0 bases from V and 5 bases from J, with 11 bases between.

This clone was counted only a few times. The J gene is TRBJ2-5, the V gene TRBV11-2, with 9 bases fitting TRBD2. J gave up 5 bases and V 4 bases, and 17 bases lay outside the gene matches. The CDR3 spans 18 residues. Germline V gene sequence: CDR1 SGHAT, CDR2 FQNNGV. The CDR3: CASSSLFAMRGGGETQYF. The CDR3 coding sequence is TGTGCCAGCAGCTCCCTGTTTGCCATGCGGGGGGGCGGTGAGACCCAGTACTTC.

The rearrangement joins TRBV2 to TRBJ1-1; perhaps TRBD1 as D (6 bases). CDR1 is SNHLY, CDR2 FYNNEI, per germline. This CDR3 is 15 amino acids long. Trimming shortened V by 5 bases and J by 2 bases, and 15 bases separated the two germline ends. This chain's CDR3 is CASSLTRTVNTEAFF. CDR3 in DNA: TGTGCCAGCAGTCTCACCAGGACAGTTAACACTGAAGCTTTCTTT.

This clone was recorded once. V is TRBV4-1 and J is TRBJ2-5; TRBD2 might be the D (6 bases). With 1 base removed from V and 7 bases from J, the gap between germline ends came to 13 bases. The germline CDR1 and CDR2 sequences are MGHRA and YSYEKL. The CDR3 runs 14 residues. CDR3 residues: CASSQVASAGTQYF. DNA of the CDR3: TGCGCCAGCAGCCAAGTGGCTAGCGCCGGGACCCAGTACTTC.

The chain employs TRBV2 and TRBJ2-3; TRBD2 aligns across 11 bases. The CDR3 is 13 amino acids. Losses at the gene ends were 6 bases for V and 13 bases for J; bases not matched to a gene: 9. Germline assignment: CDR1 SNHLY and CDR2 FYNNEI. CDR3 nucleotide sequence: TGTGCCAGCAGCGCCTTACTAGCGGGAGAGGAGTATTTT. Residues: CASSALLAGEEYF.